This T cell receptor (beta chain) was found in a study of T cells expressing NK-cell markers. For the study at large: Sorted CD3+CD56+NKG2C+, CD3+CD56+NKG2C- and CD3+CD56-NKG2C+ T-cell subsets were beta-chain profiled.

Comments on this clonotype: Its antigen remains unknown.

CDR3 length equals 16 residues. Germline loops: CDR1 SGHTA, CDR2 FQGNSA. With UMIs, 5'RACE template switching was used to make TCR beta cDNA. TCRdb reanalyzed the 5' RACE reads, giving one entry per CDR3 protein sequence and no DNA. The repertoire shows about 380,000 distinct CDR3 sequences; the top ten hold under 6.5%. Broader study findings: The HCMV specificity of the expanded NKG2C+ T cell clones stayed unresolved.

This TCR came from a man aged 18 to 69 in good health. Sequencing was done on a sample of blood T cells: a sorted CD56 or NKG2C T cell subset, CD4+ or CD8+ T cells, or bulk PBMC T cells (not recorded which). V and J are TRBV7-2 and TRBJ2-3; TCRdb reports TRBD1, a call that lacks DNA to check it against. CDR3 sequence: CASSAQGASGTDTQYF. The full variable domain, with the rest looked up from reference TRBV7-2 and TRBJ2-3, is GAGVSQSPSNKVTEKGKDVELRCDPISGHTALYWYRQSLGQGLEFLIYFQGNSAPDKSGLPSDRFSAERTGGSVSTLTIQRTQQEDSAVYLCASSAQGASGTDTQYFGPGTRLTVL.